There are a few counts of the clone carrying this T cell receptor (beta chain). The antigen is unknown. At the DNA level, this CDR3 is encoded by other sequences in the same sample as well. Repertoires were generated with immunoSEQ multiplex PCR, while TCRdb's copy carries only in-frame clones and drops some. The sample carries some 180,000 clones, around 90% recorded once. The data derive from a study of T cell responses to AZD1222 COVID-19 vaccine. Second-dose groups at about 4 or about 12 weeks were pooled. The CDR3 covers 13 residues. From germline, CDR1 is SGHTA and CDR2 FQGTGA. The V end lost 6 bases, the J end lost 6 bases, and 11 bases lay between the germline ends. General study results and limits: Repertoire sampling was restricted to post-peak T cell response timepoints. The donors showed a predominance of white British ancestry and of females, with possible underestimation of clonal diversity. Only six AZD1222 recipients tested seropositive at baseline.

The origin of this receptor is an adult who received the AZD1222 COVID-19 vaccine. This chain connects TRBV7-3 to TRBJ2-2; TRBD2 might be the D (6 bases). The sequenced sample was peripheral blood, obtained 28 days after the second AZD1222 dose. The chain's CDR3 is CASSPGLPGELFF. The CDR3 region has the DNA TGTGCCAGCAGTCCCGGACTACCCGGGGAGCTGTTTTTT.